A selection of T cell receptor beta chains follows, all from one sample in a study of response to subunit inactivated influenza vaccine. One entry per CDR3 protein results from TCRdb running MiXCR on the RT-PCR reads. Of around 650,000 distinct CDR3 sequences listed, around 14% are singletons. This specimen was PBMCs from blood, taken 11 to 12 days after vaccination. All receptors come from a man aged 45-60 years who received an inactivated influenza vaccine. Each CDR3 is given with its conserved first and last residue. The D gene is left open where the match is weak. Clone size is shown for a subset of rows, as once, few, many or a class of expanded clone.

d_gene	v_gene	j_gene	abundance	CDR3nt	CDR3aa
TRBD1	TRBV10-3	TRBJ2-1	-	TGTGCCATCAGTGAGCCGGGACAGGGGGCGGTGGATGAGCAGTTCTTC	CAISEPGQGAVDEQFF
TRBD2	TRBV7-6	TRBJ2-5	many	TGTGCCAGCAGCTTAGCGGCTAGCGGAGAGACCCAGTACTTC	CASSLAASGETQYF
TRBD1	TRBV6-2/TRBV6-3	TRBJ2-7	-	TGTGCCAGCAGTTTTAGGACAGGGGGCACCTACGAGCAGTACTTC	CASSFRTGGTYEQYF
-	TRBV5-1	TRBJ2-3	many	TGCGCCAGCAGCTTGGGACCTAGGGTTTTTGGAGCAGATACGCAGTATTTT	CASSLGPRVFGADTQYF
TRBD1	TRBV15	TRBJ2-2	many	TGTGCCACCAGCAGGGGGACAGGGATAAACACCGGGGAGCTGTTTTTT	CATSRGTGINTGELFF
-	TRBV6-6	TRBJ1-1	few	TGTGCCAGCAGTGGGGAACTCAACACTGAAGCTTTCTTT	CASSGELNTEAFF
TRBD2	TRBV6-2/TRBV6-3	TRBJ2-1	few	TGTGCCAGCAGTTGGCTAGCGGGGATGAATGAGCAGTTCTTC	CASSWLAGMNEQFF
TRBD1	TRBV29-1	TRBJ1-2	few	TGCAGCGTGGTTTCCGGGACAGGGGTGTATGGCTACACCTTC	CSVVSGTGVYGYTF
TRBD2	TRBV6-2/TRBV6-3	TRBJ2-7	many	TGTGCCAGCCAAGAGAGCGGGACCTCCCCAAGGTACTTC	CASQESGTSPRYF
-	TRBV5-1	TRBJ2-7	-	TGCGCCAGCAGCTTGGGCCAGAACAACGAGCAGTACTTC	CASSLGQNNEQYF
TRBD2	TRBV7-2	TRBJ2-3	few	TGTGCCAGCAGCTTAGGCCCAGCGGGGCTTGCAGATACGCAGTATTTT	CASSLGPAGLADTQYF
-	TRBV3-1	TRBJ1-6	few	TGTGCCAGCAGCCAAACAGGGATTTCACCCCTCCACTTT	CASSQTGISPLHF
TRBD2	TRBV12-5	TRBJ2-1	-	TGTGCTAGTGGTTTGGGGACGGGAGGGACCTACAATGAGCAGTTCTTC	CASGLGTGGTYNEQFF
TRBD1	TRBV29-1	TRBJ2-3	-	TGCAGCGTTGAAGGGACAGGGGCTCGAGATACGCAGTATTTT	CSVEGTGARDTQYF
-	TRBV5-6	TRBJ2-7	-	TGTGCCAGCAGCTTGCGGGCCTCCTACGAGCAGTACTTC	CASSLRASYEQYF
TRBD2	TRBV15	TRBJ2-1	few	TGTGCCACCAGCAAGATACTCAGCGGGGAAACCTACAATGAGCAGTTCTTC	CATSKILSGETYNEQFF
-	TRBV5-5	TRBJ2-7	many	TGTGCCAGCAGCTTGGAGGCGCAGGCGATAGGCGAGCAGTACTTC	CASSLEAQAIGEQYF
-	TRBV18	TRBJ2-7	-	TGTGCCAGCTCACCAGAAACTGTTCAGTACTTC	CASSPETVQYF
TRBD1	TRBV11-1	TRBJ2-4	-	TGTGCCAGCAGCCAGGGACAGCTGTCCGATCTAGCCAAAAACATTCAGTACTTC	CASSQGQLSDLAKNIQYF
-	TRBV14	TRBJ2-1	-	TGTGCCAGCAGCCAAGTTCGACAGTCCCTTTACAATGAGCAGTTCTTC	CASSQVRQSLYNEQFF
-	TRBV3-1	TRBJ2-7	few	TGTGCCAGCAGCCAAGATTCCTCTGTGACGGCTTCCTACGAGCAGTACTTC	CASSQDSSVTASYEQYF
TRBD2	TRBV12-5	TRBJ2-5	-	TGTGCTAGTGGTTTTGGGGGAGGGGAGACCCAGTACTTC	CASGFGGGETQYF
TRBD1	TRBV20-1	TRBJ2-7	-	TGCAGTGCTAGACCTACCGGGACAGGGGGCCTCGAGCAGTACTTC	CSARPTGTGGLEQYF
-	TRBV24-1	TRBJ2-7	-	TGTGCCACTGGACAGTTCAACGAGCAGTACTTC	CATGQFNEQYF
-	TRBV7-8	TRBJ1-3	-	TGTGCCAGCAGCTTAGTTGGTACCCCTGGTGGGGGCGGAAACACCATATATTTT	CASSLVGTPGGGGNTIYF
-	TRBV20-1	TRBJ2-5	once	TGCAGTGCCCACAGGGGACGGGAGGAGACCCAGTACTTC	CSAHRGREETQYF
-	TRBV28	TRBJ2-5	few	TGTGCCAGCAGCCCTAAGGGGGGGCAAGAGACCCAGTACTTC	CASSPKGGQETQYF
-	TRBV7-2	TRBJ2-3	-	TGTGCCAGCCACCAGTTGGGCGGGACTTTTAGCACAGATACGCAGTATTTT	CASHQLGGTFSTDTQYF
-	TRBV4-1	TRBJ1-5	-	TGCGCCAGCAGCCCCGAGGGAACGGTGAGCAATCAGCCCCAGCATTTT	CASSPEGTVSNQPQHF
-	TRBV19	TRBJ2-5	-	TGTGCCAGTAGTATAGCGGGGGGCGGCTTCCAAGAGACCCAGTACTTC	CASSIAGGGFQETQYF
TRBD1	TRBV12-3/TRBV12-4	TRBJ2-7	many	TGTGCCAGCGCTCGGGGACAGGGCGTCGACGAGCAGTACTTC	CASARGQGVDEQYF
-	TRBV7-2	TRBJ2-1	-	TGTGCCAGCAGCTTAGCGGTACCCAGGGCACCCACCTACAATGAGCAGTTCTTC	CASSLAVPRAPTYNEQFF
-	TRBV4-3	TRBJ1-1	-	TGCGCCAGCAGCCAAGATCTTATCATAGGGACTGAAGCTTTCTTT	CASSQDLIIGTEAFF
TRBD2	TRBV20-1	TRBJ2-7	-	TGCAGTGCGGACCCCAGCGGGGGGGTTTACGAGCAGTACTTC	CSADPSGGVYEQYF
TRBD2	TRBV7-6	TRBJ2-3	few	TGTGCCAGCAGCTTAGCGGCGGGAGGGCCTAGCACAGATACGCAGTATTTT	CASSLAAGGPSTDTQYF
TRBD2	TRBV20-1	TRBJ2-3	-	TGCAGTGCCAGCGGGGGGCCCACAGATACGCAGTATTTT	CSASGGPTDTQYF
TRBD2	TRBV28	TRBJ2-5	few	TGTGCCAGCAGTTTAAAAGCGGGACTAGCGGGAGGGGAGGAGACCCAGTACTTC	CASSLKAGLAGGEETQYF
TRBD1	TRBV19	TRBJ1-2	-	TGTGCCAGCGCCCGGACAGGGGTTTGGAACTATGGCTACACCTTC	CASARTGVWNYGYTF
-	TRBV11-2	TRBJ1-2	few	TGTGCCAGCAGCTTACCCTGGACGGGGGGCTACACCTTC	CASSLPWTGGYTF
-	TRBV11-1	TRBJ2-1	-	TGTGCCAGCAGCCCCTGGGCGCGTGGGGGGGCCCTCCGGTATGAGCAGTTCTTC	CASSPWARGGALRYEQFF
-	TRBV30	TRBJ2-2	-	TGTGCCTGGAGTGTAATAGCGGCCACGAACACCGGGGAGCTGTTTTTT	CAWSVIAATNTGELFF
-	TRBV15	TRBJ1-1	-	TGTGCCACCAGCAGAGATATTTGGGACACTGAAGCTTTCTTT	CATSRDIWDTEAFF
-	TRBV5-1	TRBJ2-7	many	TGTGCCAGCAGCTTAGGGCAGGGTAGCTCCTACGAGCAGTACTTC	CASSLGQGSSYEQYF
TRBD1	TRBV15	TRBJ2-3	many	TGTGCCACCAGCAGGGACAGGGCAGGCACAGATACGCAGTATTTT	CATSRDRAGTDTQYF
-	TRBV7-9	TRBJ2-5	few	TGTGCCAGCAGCTTTATCTCTTTGGAGACCCAGTACTTC	CASSFISLETQYF
-	TRBV15	TRBJ2-5	-	TGTGCCACCAGGAGCCCACCTGGAGAGACCCAGTACTTC	CATRSPPGETQYF
TRBD1	TRBV15	TRBJ2-5	few	TGTGCCACCAGCAAGCGGGACAGGGGTCTTTACGAGACCCAGTACTTC	CATSKRDRGLYETQYF